Below, one TCR beta chain is given with its context. The data belong to a study of blood T cell repertoires in COVID-19. In the study overall: Sites across the United States, Italy and Spain contributed samples from acute and convalescent COVID-19. In each case, the material was cDNA or gDNA derived from T cells, B-cell-depleted T cells, or PBMCs.

Authors' data handling: Amplifying reference gene primers gave estimates of nucleated cell counts. Sequencing used immunoSEQ multiplex PCR; TCRdb keeps in-frame clones, though not all of them. That table gives V, J and clone size, and the DNA gave D and trimming. The sample contains around 60,000 clones, about 78% of which appear only once. Trimming took off 6 bases at V and 1 base at J, with 8 bases between the two ends. Germline CDR1 reads SNHLY; CDR2 reads FYNNEI. CDR3 size: 13 residues. The sequence came from a man at least 80 years old with active or convalescent COVID-19. The chain uses TRBV2 and TRBJ2-3; D unclear. Sequencing input: peripheral blood. In nucleotides, the CDR3 is TGTGCCAGCAGGAAAGAGGGCACAGATACGCAGTATTTT. Translating it yields CASRKEGTDTQYF.